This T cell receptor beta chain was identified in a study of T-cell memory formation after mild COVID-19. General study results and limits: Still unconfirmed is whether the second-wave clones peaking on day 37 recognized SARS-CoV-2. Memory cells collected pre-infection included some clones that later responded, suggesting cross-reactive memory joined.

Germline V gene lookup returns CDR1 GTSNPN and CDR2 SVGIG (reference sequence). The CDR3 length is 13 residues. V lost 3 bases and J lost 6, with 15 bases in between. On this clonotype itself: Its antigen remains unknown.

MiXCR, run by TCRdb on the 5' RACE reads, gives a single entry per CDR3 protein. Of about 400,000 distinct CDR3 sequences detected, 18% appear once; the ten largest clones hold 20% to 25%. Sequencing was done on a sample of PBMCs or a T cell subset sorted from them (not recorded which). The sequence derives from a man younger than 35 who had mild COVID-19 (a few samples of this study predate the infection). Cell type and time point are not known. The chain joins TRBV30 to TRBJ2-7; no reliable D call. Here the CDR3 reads CAWRTTTSSEQYF. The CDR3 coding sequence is TGTGCCTGGAGGACCACAACGAGCTCCGAGCAGTACTTC.